These 22 T cell receptor beta chains originate from one sample sequenced in a study of cytomegalovirus exposure and HLA in healthy donors. In the PCR, 60 Vbeta and 13 Jbeta primers were used. Here immunoSEQ multiplex PCR was the method, and the copy in TCRdb shows in-frame clones only, minus some. The data show 100,000 to 150,000 clones, around 78% seen once. Sequences were obtained from PBMCs. Every receptor here comes from a woman aged 18-35 years in good health and CMV-seronegative.

The chain combines TRBV9 with TRBJ2-2, with 7 bases aligning to TRBD2. The V gene's germline CDR1 is SGDLS and CDR2 YYNGEE. V lost 8 bases, J lost 1 base, and 5 bases stayed unmatched. The CDR3 covers 14 residues. CDR3 nucleotides: TGTGCCAGTGGGGGGGAGATGAACACCGGGGAGCTGTTTTTT. Translation: CASGGEMNTGELFF.

The J gene is TRBJ2-2, the V gene TRBV5-1, with D perhaps matching TRBD2 (6 bases). Trimming removed 4 bases at V and 2 bases at J, with 15 bases between. Germline CDR1 SGHRS, CDR2 YFSETQ. There are 16 residues in the CDR3. The CDR3 reads CASSPPGGVNTGELFF. CDR3 in DNA: TGCGCCAGCAGCCCCCCCGGCGGGGTAAACACCGGGGAGCTGTTTTTT.

This clone was detected only once. The CDR3 nucleotides are TGTGCCAGTAGTAGGGCAGGGCTGATCTACGAGCAGTACTTC. This sequence encodes CASSRAGLIYEQYF. The V and J genes are TRBV19 and TRBJ2-7, with a weak D call TRBD1 (5 bases). CDR3 length equals 14 residues. V lost 4 bases to trimming and J lost 3 bases, with 13 bases between them. CDR1 is LNHDA and CDR2 is SQIVND in the germline V gene (reference sequence).

The chain uses TRBV27 and TRBJ1-2, with TRBD1 matching over 9 bases. The V and J ends lost 5 bases and 2 bases, in that order; junction bases with no gene match: 9. CDR3 length equals 16 residues. CDR1 is MNHEY and CDR2 is SMNVEV in the germline V gene (reference sequence). CDR3 residues: CASSRASGQGNYGYTF. In nucleotides, the CDR3 is TGTGCCAGCAGTCGGGCGTCTGGACAGGGGAACTATGGCTACACCTTC.

The J gene is TRBJ1-1, the V gene TRBV18, with D unclear. This CDR3 has 14 residues. Per germline, CDR1 KGHSH and CDR2 LQKENI. Trimming cost V 0 bases and J 13 bases, with 18 bases left between them. CDR3: CASSPPQDSITRFF. The CDR3 DNA reads as TGTGCCAGCTCACCACCGCAGGACTCGATCACCCGTTTCTTT. Together with reference TRBV18 and TRBJ1-1, the CDR3 gives the full variable domain: NAGVMQNPRHLVRRRGQEARLRCSPMKGHSHVYWYRQLPEEGLKFMVYLQKENIIDESGMPKERFSAEFPKEGPSILRIQQVVRGDSAAYFCASSPPQDSITRFFGQGTRLTVV.

The genes are TRBV6-1 and TRBJ1-4, with a tentative D call TRBD1 (5 bases). V was clipped by 2 bases and J by 7 bases, with 11 bases between them. CDR1 and CDR2 from the germline V gene are MNHNS and SASEGT. This CDR3 comprises 14 residues. CDR3: CASSESGGGEKLFF. The CDR3, as DNA: TGTGCCAGCAGTGAATCGGGGGGAGGTGAAAAACTGTTTTTT.

The chain combines TRBV5-4 with TRBJ2-3; 7 bases match TRBD2. Losses at the gene ends were 0 bases for V and 4 bases for J; bases not matched to a gene: 2. Germline-derived CDR1 and CDR2 are SGHNT and YYREEE (reference sequence). The CDR3 is made up of 14 amino acids. The CDR3 DNA reads as TGTGCCAGCAGCTTGGGCACTAGCGCAGATACGCAGTATTTT. It is translated as CASSLGTSADTQYF.

This rearrangement joins TRBV2 to TRBJ1-5, with a possible D match to TRBD1 (6 bases). The CDR3 consists of 13 residues. Germline V gene data show CDR1 as SNHLY and CDR2 as FYNNEI. Trimming shortened V by 11 bases and J by 1 base, and 12 bases separated the two germline ends. The CDR3 DNA follows: TGTGCCGGGGGGGCAGAGAGCAATCAGCCCCAGCATTTT. It specifies CAGGAESNQPQHF.

The V and J genes are TRBV7-8 and TRBJ2-7; D possibly corresponds to TRBD2 (5 bases). The V and J ends lost 3 bases and 7 bases respectively, with 13 bases between them. From germline, CDR1 is SGHVS and CDR2 FQNEAQ. The CDR3 spans 13 residues. Written as DNA, the CDR3 is TGTGCCAGCAGCTTTGGCGTTAGAGGGGAGCAGTACTTC. This gives the protein CASSFGVRGEQYF. The whole variable domain, remainder taken from reference TRBV7-8 and TRBJ2-7, is GAGVSQSPRYKVAKRGQDVALRCDPISGHVSLFWYQQALGQGPEFLTYFQNEAQLDKSGLPSDRFFAERPEGSVSTLKIQRTQQEDSAVYLCASSFGVRGEQYFGPGTRLTVT.

The CDR3 here is CASTGGGNEKLFF. The CDR3, as DNA: TGTGCCAGCACCGGGGGAGGTAATGAAAAACTGTTTTTT. The J gene is TRBJ1-4, the V gene TRBV7-9, with a possible D match to TRBD1 (5 bases). CDR1 SEHNR and CDR2 FQNEAQ come from the germline V gene (reference sequence). The CDR3 spans 13 residues. Trimming pared 7 bases from V and 4 bases from J, leaving 10 bases between.

The chain combines TRBV19 with TRBJ2-1, with a possible D match to TRBD2 (5 bases). The CDR3 is 13 amino acids. V was pared by 5 bases and J by 10 bases, with 15 bases between. CDR1 LNHDA and CDR2 SQIVND come from the germline V gene (reference sequence). The CDR3 DNA sequence: TGTGCCAGTAGTCCCGGGGAAGTTGGCGAGCAGTTCTTC. It yields the protein CASSPGEVGEQFF.

The genes are TRBV2 and TRBJ2-7; TRBD1 might be the D (5 bases). V dropped 3 bases and J dropped 0 bases, with 12 bases sitting between them. The CDR3 length is 15 residues. Germline V CDR1 and CDR2: SNHLY, FYNNEI. For the CDR3, the DNA is TGTGCCAGCAGTGAGACAGACCTCAGCTCCTACGAGCAGTACTTC. Translated: CASSETDLSSYEQYF.

This chain joins TRBV28 and TRBJ2-7; D is unresolved. CDR3 length: 13 residues. CDR1 and CDR2 from the germline V gene are MDHEN and SYDVKM. V lost 7 bases and J 5 bases, leaving 15 bases between the germline ends. The CDR3 DNA is TGTGCCAGCACGTGGGCAGATCCCAACGAGCAGTACTTC. Translation: CASTWADPNEQYF.

This chain connects TRBV5-6 to TRBJ1-5, with 7 bases matching TRBD1. The CDR3 consists of 17 residues. V was clipped by 3 bases and J by 2 bases; unmatched bases: 11. CDR1 is SGHDT and CDR2 is YYEEEE in the germline V gene. The CDR3 DNA reads as TGTGCCAGCAGCTCGCGGACAGGCCCGGCCGGCAATCAGCCCCAGCATTTT. It codes for CASSSRTGPAGNQPQHF.

The chain uses TRBV10-2 and TRBJ1-5; D gene ambiguous. Trimming pared 2 bases from V and 7 bases from J, leaving 9 bases between. The CDR3 is 13 residues long. The V gene's germline CDR1 is WSHSY and CDR2 SAAADI. Here the CDR3 reads CASSEPEPQPQHF. The CDR3 region has the DNA TGCGCCAGCAGTGAGCCAGAACCGCAGCCCCAGCATTTT.

The CDR3 is CAISESQGLPRSYTF. The CDR3 coding sequence is TGTGCCATCAGTGAGTCGCAGGGCCTACCTAGGAGCTACACCTTC. The V gene is TRBV10-3, the J gene TRBJ1-2; weak D call: TRBD1 (5 bases). CDR1 is ENHRY and CDR2 is SYGVKD in the germline V gene. Trimming took off 0 bases at V and 9 bases at J, with 17 bases between the two ends. This CDR3 is 15 amino acids long.

The rearrangement joins TRBV2 to TRBJ2-7; D may be TRBD2 (5 bases). CDR1 and CDR2 from the germline V gene are SNHLY and FYNNEI. The CDR3 covers 15 residues. Trimming pared 4 bases from V and 6 bases from J, leaving 19 bases between. The DNA of the CDR3 is TGTGCCAGCAGTGGAAGACCTCTAGCTGGTAGCGAGCAGTACTTC. Protein: CASSGRPLAGSEQYF.

V gene TRBV9 combines with J gene TRBJ2-3; 7 bases map to TRBD2. The J segment lost 2 bases and the V segment lost 0 bases, leaving 3 bases of the junction unmatched. This CDR3 spans 15 amino acids. Germline CDR1 SGDLS, CDR2 YYNGEE. In nucleotides, the CDR3 is TGTGCCAGCAGCGTAGAGGGACTACCCACAGATACGCAGTATTTT. Protein product: CASSVEGLPTDTQYF.

Written as DNA, the CDR3 is TGTGCCAGCAGCTTAGCATCGGGTACCTACGAGCAGTACTTC. The encoded protein is CASSLASGTYEQYF. The chain links TRBV7-8 to TRBJ2-7, with D unclear. Deletions cut 0 bases from V and 2 bases from J, with 8 bases between. The CDR3 is made up of 14 amino acids. From germline, CDR1 is SGHVS and CDR2 FQNEAQ.

The chain links TRBV5-7 to TRBJ2-5; D gene ambiguous. TRBV5-7 is an ORF, with its function uncertain. This CDR3 contains 13 residues. The germline V and J ends were trimmed by 1 base and 13 bases, with 17 bases remaining between them. The CDR3, as DNA: TGTGCCAGCAGCTTGTACTATCTATCCGAAATGTACTTC. Translation: CASSLYYLSEMYF.

The chain links TRBV11-2 to TRBJ2-7, with 7 bases matching TRBD1. The CDR3 consists of 16 residues. V trimming: 5 bases; J trimming: 2 bases; junction bases outside the gene matches: 12. Per germline, CDR1 SGHAT and CDR2 FQNNGV. The DNA for the CDR3 is TGTGCCAGCAGCGATGGGGCAGGGGGTTACCCCTACGAGCAGTACTTC. As protein: CASSDGAGGYPYEQYF.

V gene TRBV30 combines with J gene TRBJ2-2; the match to TRBD2 covers 9 bases. Germline V CDR1 and CDR2: GTSNPN, SVGIG (reference sequence). Unmatched junction bases numbered 8, after V lost 0 bases and J lost 9 bases. CDR3 length: 15 amino acids. The CDR3 sequence is CAWSVGREGSRELFF. The CDR3 DNA reads TGTGCCTGGAGTGTGGGGCGGGAGGGGAGCCGGGAGCTGTTTTTT.